The 27 T cell receptor beta chains given below trace back to one sample, sequenced in a study of T cells in Graves' hyperthyroidism and ophthalmopathy. RNA transcripts served as the template for amplifying TCR beta CDR3 regions. The HTBI set primed first-round TCR CDR3 RT-PCR. TCRdb itself ran the multiplex PCR reads through MiXCR, one entry per CDR3 protein. The sample includes 250,000 to 350,000 distinct CDR3 sequences, roughly 22% seen only once; the top ten take 50% to 75%. The sample was blood. These receptors all come from a man aged 25 to 40 with Graves' ophthalmopathy.

The sample holds many counts of this clonotype. The chain combines TRBV2 with TRBJ1-1; D unclear. V lost 6 bases, J lost 1 base, and 12 bases lay in between. This CDR3 spans 14 amino acids. Germline V gene sequence: CDR1 SNHLY, CDR2 FYNNEI. The chain's CDR3 is CASSPRPGNTEAFF. CDR3 sequence (DNA): TGTGCCAGCAGCCCAAGGCCCGGGAACACTGAAGCTTTCTTT.

The chain couples TRBV6-1 to TRBJ2-7; a weak D match, TRBD2 (6 bases). V was pared by 10 bases and J by 9 bases, with 19 bases between. The CDR3 covers 12 residues. CDR1 MNHNS and CDR2 SASEGT come from the germline V gene. CDR3 region: CATRTRDLGQYF. The CDR3 nucleotides read TGTGCCACACGGACCCGGGACTTAGGGCAGTACTTC.

J is TRBJ1-3 and V is TRBV5-8; 7 bases align to TRBD1. The V and J ends lost 4 bases and 3 bases, in that order; junction bases with no gene match: 7. CDR1 and CDR2 (germline): SGHTS, YDEGEE. The CDR3 sequence is 15 residues long. CDR3 DNA: TGTGCCAGCAGCCGAGACAGGGCGCGTGGAAACACCATATATTTT. As protein: CASSRDRARGNTIYF.

Concerning this clonotype: A read error may account for a junction end that differs from germline. The chain is built from TRBV9 and TRBJ2-1, with 9 bases that match TRBD2. This CDR3 spans 16 amino acids. Germline loops: CDR1 SGDLS, CDR2 YYNGEE. This chain's CDR3 is CASGVVGTSSLDEQFF. The CDR3 nucleotides are TGTGCCAGCGGCGTAGTTGGGACTAGCAGTCTGGATGAGCAGTTCTTC.

V is TRBV2 and J is TRBJ1-3, with 8 bases fitting TRBD1. With 4 bases clipped from V and 0 bases from J, the junction kept 17 bases outside the gene matches. This CDR3 is 20 amino acids long. Germline V CDR1 and CDR2: SNHLY, FYNNEI. CDR3 in amino acids: CASSGRDRIQGPNSGNTIYF. The CDR3 DNA follows: TGTGCCAGCAGTGGCCGGGACAGGATCCAGGGTCCAAACTCTGGAAACACCATATATTTT.

The rearrangement links TRBV11-2 to TRBJ1-2; 8 bases agree with TRBD1. Germline assignment: CDR1 SGHAT and CDR2 FQNNGV. There are 14 residues in the CDR3. Trimming at V came to 5 bases and at J to 8 bases, leaving 10 bases not matched to a gene. This CDR3 reads CASSPDRARGGYTF. The CDR3 DNA reads TGTGCCAGCAGCCCGGACAGGGCTCGCGGGGGCTACACCTTC. The complete variable domain, with remaining parts taken from reference TRBV11-2 and TRBJ1-2, reads EAGVAQSPRYKIIEKRQSVAFWCNPISGHATLYWYQQILGQGPKLLIQFQNNGVVDDSQLPKDRFSAERLKGVDSTLKIQPAKLEDSAVYLCASSPDRARGGYTFGSGTRLTVV.

This clonotype came up many times. The gene calls are TRBV20-1 and TRBJ1-6; 7 nucleotides align to TRBD1. The J segment lost 7 bases and the V segment lost 2 bases, leaving 8 bases of the junction unmatched. The CDR3 is 15 amino acids. The germline CDR1 and CDR2 sequences are DFQATT and SNEGSKA (reference sequence). CDR3 in DNA: TGCAGTGCTAGATCAACGGGACAGTTCAATTCACCCCTCCACTTT. This gives the protein CSARSTGQFNSPLHF.

Only a few counts were recorded for this clonotype. This chain links TRBV12-3 or TRBV12-4 with TRBJ2-2; 9 bases fit TRBD1. V lost 4 bases and J lost 6; bases outside the gene matches: 6. This CDR3 is built from 15 residues. The DNA for the CDR3 is TGTGCCAGCAGTTCGGGACAGGGAGCGGCCGGGGAGCTGTTTTTT. Translation: CASSSGQGAAGELFF.

There are many counts of this clonotype. The chain combines TRBV11-3 with TRBJ2-1; D is uncertain. The V end lost 1 base, the J end lost 0 bases, and 7 bases lay between the germline ends. Germline loops: CDR1 SGHNT, CDR2 YENEEA. The CDR3 extends over 15 amino acids. CDR3 nucleotide sequence: TGTGCCAGCAGCTTAGGTCAGAGCTCCTACAATGAGCAGTTCTTC. Its protein is CASSLGQSSYNEQFF.

The rearrangement uses TRBV20-1 and TRBJ2-5, with TRBD2 matching 10 bases. Germline trimming cut 3 bases from V and 5 bases from J; bases unmatched to any gene: 18. The germline gives CDR1 DFQATT, CDR2 SNEGSKA (reference sequence). The CDR3 is 18 residues long. The CDR3 sequence is CSASELTKREGRGETQYF. The CDR3 DNA sequence: TGCAGTGCTAGTGAACTGACTAAGCGGGAGGGCCGCGGGGAGACCCAGTACTTC.

This clonotype has at least ten counts. The rearrangement links TRBV5-1 to TRBJ1-3; D ambiguous. The V gene's germline CDR1 is SGHRS and CDR2 YFSETQ. Trimming stripped 2 bases from V and 0 bases from J, with 6 bases between. The CDR3 runs to 14 residues. The CDR3 DNA reads as TGCGCCAGCAGCTTCGAATTCTCTGGAAACACCATATATTTT. It encodes CASSFEFSGNTIYF.

The V call is TRBV18, the J call TRBJ1-1; D gene ambiguous. Trimming removed 2 bases from V and 4 bases from J, with 8 bases in between. CDR3 length: 13 amino acids. Germline V CDR1 and CDR2: KGHSH, LQKENI. CDR3 sequence reads: CASSPAPGTEAFF. The DNA of the CDR3 is TGTGCCAGCTCACCAGCCCCAGGCACTGAAGCTTTCTTT.

This clonotype has ten or more counts. The chain is built from TRBV3-1 and TRBJ1-5; D possibly corresponds to TRBD1 (5 bases). Deletions cut 1 base from V and 10 bases from J, with 17 bases between. This CDR3 region has 15 residues. Germline V gives CDR1 LGHDT, CDR2 YNNKEL (reference sequence). The CDR3 loop reads CASSQGRTPNGPQHF. CDR3 nucleotide sequence: TGTGCCAGCAGCCAAGGGAGGACACCCAATGGTCCCCAGCATTTT.

The chain combines TRBV19 with TRBJ2-7; the D gene is possibly TRBD2 (6 bases). Germline V gene lookup returns CDR1 LNHDA and CDR2 SQIVND (reference sequence). Trimming stripped 4 bases from V and 0 bases from J, with 16 bases between. There are 16 residues in the CDR3. The chain's CDR3 is CASSTLEGRTSYEQYF. The CDR3, as DNA: TGTGCCAGTAGTACCCTGGAGGGCCGAACCTCCTACGAGCAGTACTTC.

This clonotype appeared a few times. This chain uses TRBV27 with TRBJ2-3, with TRBD2 matching 16 bases. The V segment lost 5 bases and the J segment 2 bases; nucleotides outside the gene matches: 10. Looked up from germline, CDR1 is MNHEY and CDR2 is SMNVEV (reference sequence). The CDR3 is 19 residues long. DNA of the CDR3: TGTGCCAGCAGTCCCATTCGCGGGACTAGCGGGAGGGCCACAGATACGCAGTATTTT. It translates to CASSPIRGTSGRATDTQYF.

The genes are TRBV7-2 and TRBJ1-2, with a tentative D call TRBD1 (5 bases). Trimming stripped 5 bases from V and 0 bases from J, with 13 bases between. Germline V gene sequence: CDR1 SGHTA, CDR2 FQGNSA. The CDR3 contains 15 residues. Here the CDR3 reads CASSKGALANYGYTF. In DNA, the CDR3 is TGTGCCAGCAGCAAAGGGGCCCTAGCTAACTATGGCTACACCTTC. The full variable domain, rest sourced from reference TRBV7-2 and TRBJ1-2, is GAGVSQSPSNKVTEKGKDVELRCDPISGHTALYWYRQSLGQGLEFLIYFQGNSAPDKSGLPSDRFSAERTGGSVSTLTIQRTQQEDSAVYLCASSKGALANYGYTFGSGTRLTVV.

The chain carries TRBV28 and TRBJ2-5; 8 bases align to TRBD2. CDR1 and CDR2 from the germline V gene are MDHEN and SYDVKM. The V segment lost 11 bases and the J segment 7 bases; nucleotides outside the gene matches: 18. The CDR3 covers 15 residues. The CDR3 DNA follows: TGTGCCTGCAAAGGGACTAGGGGGAAATGGTGGACCCAGTACTTC. Residues: CACKGTRGKWWTQYF.

In this sample, this clonotype turned up a few times. The gene calls are TRBV3-1 and TRBJ1-5; D is unclear. V shed 0 bases and J shed 15 bases, with 12 bases lying between them. The germline V gene encodes CDR1 LGHDT and CDR2 YNNKEL (reference sequence). This CDR3 region has 12 residues. The CDR3 sequence: CASSQDSAPGHF. The CDR3 coding sequence is TGTGCCAGCAGCCAAGATAGCGCGCCCGGGCATTTT.

V gene TRBV6-1 combines with J gene TRBJ2-1, with D maybe TRBD2 (6 bases). From germline, CDR1 is MNHNS and CDR2 SASEGT. This CDR3 is built from 15 residues. The V and J ends lost 6 bases and 0 bases respectively, with 12 bases between them. CDR3 loop: CASRAAGSSYNEQFF. DNA for the CDR3: TGTGCCAGCAGGGCGGCGGGGAGCTCCTACAATGAGCAGTTCTTC.

The rearrangement links TRBV6-1 to TRBJ1-1, with TRBD1 as a possible D gene (6 bases). Deletions cut 5 bases from V and 10 bases from J, with 20 bases between. The CDR3 has 14 residues. CDR1 and CDR2 (germline): MNHNS, SASEGT. The CDR3 loop is CASSYLGGQVGAFF. The CDR3 DNA follows: TGTGCCAGCAGTTATTTAGGGGGGCAGGTTGGAGCTTTCTTT.

The J gene is TRBJ1-1, the V gene TRBV7-3, with D hard to call. Germline V gives CDR1 SGHTA, CDR2 FQGTGA. The length of the CDR3 is 16 residues. Between the trimmed V and J ends, which lost 2 bases and 2 bases, there was a span of 15 bases. The CDR3 loop is CASSLSSLEINTEAFF. The CDR3 DNA reads TGTGCCAGCAGCTTATCCTCCTTGGAGATTAACACTGAAGCTTTCTTT.

This clonotype was recorded many times. The rearrangement links TRBV5-1 to TRBJ1-1; tentative D call: TRBD1 (5 bases). Germline loops: CDR1 SGHRS, CDR2 YFSETQ. The CDR3 covers 15 residues. Trimming shortened V by 0 bases and J by 5 bases, and 14 bases separated the two germline ends. CDR3 DNA sequence: TGCGCCAGCAGCTTGGAACAGGCGGGGGGAACTGAAGCTTTCTTT. Translated: CASSLEQAGGTEAFF.

CDR3 amino acids: CASSLREPYEQYF. The CDR3, as DNA: TGTGCCAGCAGCTTGCGGGAGCCCTACGAGCAGTACTTC. The chain uses TRBV5-6 and TRBJ2-7; possibly TRBD2 for D (6 bases). Trimming stripped 1 base from V and 2 bases from J, with 7 bases between. The CDR3 is 13 residues long. CDR1 is SGHDT and CDR2 is YYEEEE in the germline V gene.

This clonotype was seen only a few times. The CDR3 region has the DNA TGTGCCAGCAGCCACGGACTAGCGGGAGCAAATGAGCAGTTCTTC. This encodes CASSHGLAGANEQFF. This sequence joins TRBV12-3 or TRBV12-4 and TRBJ2-1; TRBD2 agrees at 13 bases. V was pared by 6 bases and J by 7 bases, with 6 bases of the junction left unmatched. The CDR3 is 15 amino acids.

The chain recombines TRBV11-2 with TRBJ2-3; 11 positions agree with TRBD2. Germline V gene data show CDR1 as SGHAT and CDR2 as FQNNGV. This CDR3 is 17 amino acids long. Germline trimming cut 7 bases from V and 1 base from J; bases unmatched to any gene: 10. CDR3 sequence reads: CASIRSGRALRTDTQYF. The CDR3 DNA follows: TGTGCCAGCATCCGTAGCGGGAGGGCCCTCCGCACAGATACGCAGTATTTT.

The V gene is TRBV6-1, the J gene TRBJ2-7; tentatively, D is TRBD1 (6 bases). This CDR3 has 15 amino acids. Trimming took off 10 bases at V and 2 bases at J, with 21 bases between the two ends. CDR1 MNHNS and CDR2 SASEGT come from the germline V gene. The CDR3 region has the DNA TGTGCCACCTACGAATATCTCTCAGGGGCCTACGAGCAGTACTTC. This encodes CATYEYLSGAYEQYF.

A remark on this clonotype: A much larger clone sits a single nucleotide away, making a read error possible. This chain connects TRBV9 to TRBJ2-7; no reliable D call. This CDR3 contains 14 residues. The germline V gene has CDR1 SGDLS and CDR2 YYNGEE. DNA of the CDR3: TGTGCCAGCAGCCAAGAATTGGCCTCCTACGGGCAGTACTTC. Translated: CASSQELASYGQYF.